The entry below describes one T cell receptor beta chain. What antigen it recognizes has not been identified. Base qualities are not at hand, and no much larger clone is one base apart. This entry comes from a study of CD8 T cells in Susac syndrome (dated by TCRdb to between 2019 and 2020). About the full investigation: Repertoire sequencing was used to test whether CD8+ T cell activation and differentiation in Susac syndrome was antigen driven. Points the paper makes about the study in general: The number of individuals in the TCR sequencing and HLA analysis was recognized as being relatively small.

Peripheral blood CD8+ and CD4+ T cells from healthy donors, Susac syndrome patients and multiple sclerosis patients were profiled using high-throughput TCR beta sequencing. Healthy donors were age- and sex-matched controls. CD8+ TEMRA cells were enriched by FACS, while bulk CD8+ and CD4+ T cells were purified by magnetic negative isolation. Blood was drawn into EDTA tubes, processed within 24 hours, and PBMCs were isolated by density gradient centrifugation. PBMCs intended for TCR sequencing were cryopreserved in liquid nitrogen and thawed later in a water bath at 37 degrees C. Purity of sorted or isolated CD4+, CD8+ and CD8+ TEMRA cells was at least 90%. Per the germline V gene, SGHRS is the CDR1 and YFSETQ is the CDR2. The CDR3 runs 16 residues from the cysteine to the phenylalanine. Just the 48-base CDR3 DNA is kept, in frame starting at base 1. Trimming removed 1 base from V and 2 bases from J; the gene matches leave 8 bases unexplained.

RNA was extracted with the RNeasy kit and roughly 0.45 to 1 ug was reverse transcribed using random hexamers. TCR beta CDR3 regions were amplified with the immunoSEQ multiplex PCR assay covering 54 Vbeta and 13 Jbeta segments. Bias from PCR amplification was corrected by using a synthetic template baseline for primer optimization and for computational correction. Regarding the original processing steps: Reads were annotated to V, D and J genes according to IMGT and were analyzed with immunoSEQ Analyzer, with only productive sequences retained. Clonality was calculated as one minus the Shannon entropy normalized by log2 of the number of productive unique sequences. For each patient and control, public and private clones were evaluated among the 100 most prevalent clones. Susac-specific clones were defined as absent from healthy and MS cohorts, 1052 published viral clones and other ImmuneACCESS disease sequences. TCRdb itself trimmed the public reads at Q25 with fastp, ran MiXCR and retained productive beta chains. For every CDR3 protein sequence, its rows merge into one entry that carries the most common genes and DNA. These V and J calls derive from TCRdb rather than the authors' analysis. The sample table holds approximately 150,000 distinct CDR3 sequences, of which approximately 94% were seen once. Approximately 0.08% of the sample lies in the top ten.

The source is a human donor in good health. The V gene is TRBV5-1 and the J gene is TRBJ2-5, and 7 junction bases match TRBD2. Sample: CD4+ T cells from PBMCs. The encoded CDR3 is CASSLYEALAQETQYF. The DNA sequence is TGCGCCAGCAGCTTGTACGAGGCACTAGCGCAAGAGACCCAGTACTTC.